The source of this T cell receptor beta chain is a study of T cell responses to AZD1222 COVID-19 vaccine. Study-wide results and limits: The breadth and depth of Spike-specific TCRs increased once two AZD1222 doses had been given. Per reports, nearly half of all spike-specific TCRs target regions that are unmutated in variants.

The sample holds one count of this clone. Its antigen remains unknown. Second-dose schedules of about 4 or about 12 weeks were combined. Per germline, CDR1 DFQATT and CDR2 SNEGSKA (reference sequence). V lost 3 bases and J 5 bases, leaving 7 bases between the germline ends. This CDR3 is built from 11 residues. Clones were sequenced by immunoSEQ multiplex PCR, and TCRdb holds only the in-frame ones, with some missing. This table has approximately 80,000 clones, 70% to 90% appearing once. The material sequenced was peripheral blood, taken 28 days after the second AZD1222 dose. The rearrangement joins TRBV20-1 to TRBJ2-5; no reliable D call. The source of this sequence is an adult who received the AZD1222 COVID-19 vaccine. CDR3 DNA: TGCAGTGCTAGCCGGGTGGAGACCCAGTACTTC. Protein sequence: CSASRVETQYF.